This T cell receptor beta chain was observed in a study of cytomegalovirus exposure and HLA in healthy donors. Across the study: A prior study identified 90 million to 120 million unique TCR beta sequences from 150 million to 200 million T cells. Around 85 million unique TCR sequences came from HLA-typed donors in an early release.

Findings and caveats of the study: Altogether, some 170 TCR beta chains were recorded as cytomegalovirus-associated. Despite most TCR sequences being rare, some public TCRs occurred in many donors.

On this clone: Antigen specificity is unknown.

PCR employed 60 Vbeta and 13 Jbeta primers. Using immunoSEQ multiplex PCR, the repertoire was profiled, and TCRdb retains in-frame clones only, with some absent. This sample yields approximately 100,000 clones, of which about 77% are seen a single time; about 4% belongs to the top ten. This TCR derives from a woman in her forties or fifties in good health and CMV-seropositive. The sample was PBMCs.

The CDR3 loop is CASSLYRDSNQPQHF. The CDR3 nucleotides are TGTGCCAGCAGCTTATACAGGGATAGCAATCAGCCCCAGCATTTT. V and J are TRBV5-5 and TRBJ1-5, with a tentative D call TRBD1 (6 bases). CDR3 length: 15 residues. V lost 2 bases and J lost 0, with 9 bases in between. Germline CDR1 reads SGHKS; CDR2 reads YYEKEE (reference sequence).